These 27 T cell receptor beta chains share one sample of origin, sequenced in a study of cytomegalovirus exposure and HLA in healthy donors. It was with 60 Vbeta and 13 Jbeta primers that the PCR ran. This table comes from immunoSEQ multiplex PCR, and its TCRdb copy is limited to in-frame clones, with some not included. There are some 160,000 clones in the sample; 80% to 90% occur only once, and almost 2.5% lies in the top ten. The source material was PBMCs. The receptors come from a boy aged 2 to 9 in good health and CMV-seronegative.

Turning to this clone: Other DNA sequences in this sample translate to the same CDR3. The chain carries TRBV6-6 and TRBJ2-1; no clear D. CDR3 length: 12 residues. The V and J ends lost 6 bases and 6 bases respectively, with 9 bases between them. Germline CDR1 and CDR2: MNHNY and SVGAGI (reference sequence). CDR3 sequence: CASRLLSNEQFF. The CDR3 DNA sequence: TGTGCCAGCAGATTACTATCCAATGAGCAGTTCTTC.

The J gene is TRBJ1-6, the V gene TRBV28, with TRBD1 as a possible D gene (5 bases). The CDR3 runs 15 residues. Between the trimmed V and J ends, which lost 2 bases and 7 bases, there was a span of 12 bases. CDR1 is MDHEN and CDR2 is SYDVKM in the germline V gene. Written as DNA, the CDR3 is TGTGCCAGCAGTTTAATCGGGGGGAGAAATTCACCCCTCCACTTT. It encodes CASSLIGGRNSPLHF.

The chain combines TRBV7-2 with TRBJ2-2, with TRBD1 as a possible D gene (5 bases). Between the trimmed V and J ends, which lost 3 bases and 6 bases, there was a span of 14 bases. CDR1 is SGHTA, CDR2 FQGNSA, per germline. The CDR3 loop spans 15 amino acids. This chain's CDR3 is CASSLGRVAPGELFF. DNA of the CDR3: TGTGCCAGCAGCTTGGGCAGGGTGGCCCCCGGGGAGCTGTTTTTT.

V is TRBV7-6 and J is TRBJ1-1, with TRBD1 matching 8 bases. Germline V lookup: CDR1 SGHVS, CDR2 FNYEAQ. The trim removed 4 bases at V and 0 bases at J, leaving 4 bases unmatched. The CDR3 contains 15 residues. The CDR3 bases are TGTGCCAGCAGCTCCGGACAGGGTCTGAACACTGAAGCTTTCTTT. This encodes CASSSGQGLNTEAFF.

This sequence joins TRBV7-8 and TRBJ1-5, with D possibly TRBD1 on 5 matching bases. Germline-derived CDR1 and CDR2 are SGHVS and FQNEAQ. V shed 5 bases and J shed 2 bases, with 16 bases lying between them. This CDR3 spans 16 amino acids. For the CDR3, the DNA is TGTGCCAGCAGCGCCAACAGGCTCTTTGGCAATCAGCCCCAGCATTTT. It specifies CASSANRLFGNQPQHF.

V usage is TRBV2 and J usage is TRBJ2-1, with 12 bases fitting TRBD2. CDR1 and CDR2 (germline): SNHLY, FYNNEI. CDR3 length equals 14 residues. V lost 11 bases to trimming and J lost 4 bases; unmatched junction nucleotides: 6. The DNA for the CDR3 is TGTGCCGGACGAGGGACTAGCGGGTACAATGAGCAGTTCTTC. This sequence encodes CAGRGTSGYNEQFF. The full variable domain, its missing parts supplied by reference TRBV2 and TRBJ2-1, is EPEVTQTPSHQVTQMGQEVILRCVPISNHLYFYWYRQILGQKVEFLVSFYNNEISEKSEIFDDQFSVERPDGSNFTLKIRSTKLEDSAMYFCAGRGTSGYNEQFFGPGTRLTVL.

The chain carries TRBV5-4 and TRBJ2-7, with a weak D call TRBD2 (5 bases). The length of the CDR3 is 15 residues. Germline-derived CDR1 and CDR2 are SGHNT and YYREEE (reference sequence). Trimming shortened V by 4 bases and J by 0 bases, and 14 bases separated the two germline ends. The CDR3 DNA reads TGTGCCAGCAGCGGGAGAGACTCTCTCTCCTACGAGCAGTACTTC. Its translation is CASSGRDSLSYEQYF.

This clone has only one observation. This chain links TRBV13 with TRBJ2-2, with 8 bases that match TRBD1. Losses at the gene ends were 4 bases for V and 4 bases for J; bases not matched to a gene: 8. CDR3 size: 16 residues. The germline CDR1 and CDR2 sequences are PRHDT and FYEKMQ (reference sequence). CDR3 sequence: CASSYQGARVTGELFF. The CDR3 bases are TGTGCCAGCAGCTACCAGGGGGCGAGGGTCACCGGGGAGCTGTTTTTT.

CDR3 nucleotides: TGTGCCAGCAGCTTCGCCCAGGGGTACACTGAAGCTTTCTTT. This gives the protein CASSFAQGYTEAFF. The chain joins TRBV7-9 to TRBJ1-1; perhaps TRBD1 as D (6 bases). CDR1 is SEHNR and CDR2 is FQNEAQ in the germline V gene (reference sequence). CDR3 length: 14 residues. Between the trimmed V and J ends, which lost 3 bases and 3 bases, there was a span of 11 bases.

The V gene is TRBV5-1, the J gene TRBJ1-1, with TRBD1 matching 9 bases. The CDR3 covers 15 residues. Germline V gene sequence: CDR1 SGHRS, CDR2 YFSETQ. The J segment lost 1 base and the V segment lost 4 bases, leaving 5 bases of the junction unmatched. In DNA form, the CDR3 reads TGCGCCAGCAGCACGAAGACAGGGGGGAACACTGAAGCTTTCTTT. Protein: CASSTKTGGNTEAFF.

The CDR3 DNA reads TGTGCCAGCAGCTTGCGGGATACGCAGTATTTT. Its protein is CASSLRDTQYF. The chain combines TRBV5-6 with TRBJ2-3; D gene unclear. The V gene lost 1 base and the J gene lost 6 bases, with 3 bases spanning the gap. Per the germline V gene, CDR1 is SGHDT and CDR2 is YYEEEE. This CDR3 is 11 amino acids long.

The J gene is TRBJ1-3, the V gene TRBV7-8, with 7 positions matching TRBD1. CDR1 and CDR2 (germline): SGHVS, FQNEAQ. The CDR3 runs 15 residues. V shed 5 bases, J shed 4 bases, and the junction held 8 bases outside the gene matches. The CDR3 region has the DNA TGTGCCAGCAGCGATTGGACAGGCACGGGAAACACCATATATTTT. This codes for CASSDWTGTGNTIYF.

The chain combines TRBV2 with TRBJ1-2; TRBD1 matches at 8 bases. V shed 6 bases and J 5 bases; nucleotides not matched to a gene: 5. The CDR3 consists of 13 residues. Germline CDR1 and CDR2: SNHLY and FYNNEI. CDR3 bases: TGTGCCAGCAGCTCAGGGGGCAGGTATGGCTACACCTTC. This sequence encodes CASSSGGRYGYTF.

The gene calls are TRBV5-6 and TRBJ2-5; 9 nucleotides agree with TRBD1. V lost 0 bases, J lost 5 bases, and 2 bases stayed unmatched. The CDR3 runs 14 residues. Germline values: CDR1 SGHDT, CDR2 YYEEEE. The CDR3 region has the DNA TGTGCCAGCAGCTTGGCAGGACAGGGGGAGACCCAGTACTTC. Translated, it gives CASSLAGQGETQYF.

The chain links TRBV30 to TRBJ1-1; TRBD1 aligns across 9 bases. This CDR3 spans 13 amino acids. CDR1 and CDR2 from the germline V gene are GTSNPN and SVGIG (reference sequence). V shed 0 bases and J 11 bases; nucleotides not matched to a gene: 7. This chain's CDR3 is CAWSVQGASVAFF. Here the CDR3 DNA reads TGTGCCTGGAGTGTACAGGGGGCGTCTGTTGCTTTCTTT.

This clone was detected a few times. The J gene is TRBJ2-1, the V gene TRBV4-2; tentatively, D is TRBD2 (5 bases). The V end lost 0 bases, the J end lost 6 bases, and 15 bases lay between the germline ends. The CDR3 totals 16 residues. CDR1 and CDR2 (germline): LGHNA, YNFKEQ. The CDR3 sequence is CASSQDPPSLFNEQFF. As DNA, the CDR3 is TGTGCCAGCAGCCAAGATCCGCCTAGCTTATTCAATGAGCAGTTCTTC.

This clone was seen a handful of times. The rearrangement links TRBV6-1 to TRBJ2-1; 8 bases align to TRBD1. CDR3 length: 13 residues. Germline lookup yields CDR1 MNHNS and CDR2 SASEGT. The J segment lost 10 bases and the V segment lost 5 bases, leaving 7 bases of the junction unmatched. Written as DNA, the CDR3 is TGTGCCAGCAGTCAGGGGGCCGTGGGGGAGCAGTTCTTC. This translates into CASSQGAVGEQFF.

CDR3 in amino acids: CATSRDNVVRDRASTGELFF. For the CDR3, the DNA is TGTGCCACCAGCAGAGATAATGTGGTGAGGGACAGGGCCTCCACCGGGGAGCTGTTTTTT. V and J are TRBV15 and TRBJ2-2; 9 bases map to TRBD1. Looked up from germline, CDR1 is LNHNV and CDR2 is YYDKDF (reference sequence). CDR3 length: 20 residues. V gave up 0 bases and J gave up 4 bases; unmatched junction bases: 15.

This rearrangement joins TRBV2 to TRBJ1-5; TRBD1 matches at 7 bases. The V gene's germline CDR1 is SNHLY and CDR2 FYNNEI. Trimming cost V 0 bases and J 5 bases; bases outside gene matches: 7. The CDR3 is 16 residues long. In DNA form, the CDR3 reads TGTGCCAGCAGTGAAGCTGACAGGGTTGGGGATCAGCCCCAGCATTTT. Translation gives CASSEADRVGDQPQHF.

The genes are TRBV28 and TRBJ2-1; 10 bases are a match to TRBD1. The CDR3 extends over 15 amino acids. Germline V lookup: CDR1 MDHEN, CDR2 SYDVKM. V dropped 8 bases and J dropped 7; count of bases not matched to a gene: 11. The CDR3 sequence: CASGLDRGGWNEQFF. DNA for the CDR3: TGTGCCAGCGGGTTGGACAGGGGGGGATGGAATGAGCAGTTCTTC.

The chain employs TRBV29-1 and TRBJ2-3; TRBD2 agrees at 7 bases. The CDR3 length is 17 residues. The junction had 13 bases not matched to a gene; V was cut back by 0 bases and J by 4 bases. Germline V gives CDR1 SQVTM, CDR2 ANQGSEA. The CDR3 is CSVEDLGSGGEADTQYF. DNA for the CDR3: TGCAGCGTTGAAGATCTCGGATCGGGGGGTGAGGCAGATACGCAGTATTTT.

The J gene is TRBJ2-5, the V gene TRBV6-5, with a weak D call TRBD2 (6 bases). CDR3 length: 15 residues. CDR1 and CDR2 from the germline V gene are MNHEY and SVGAGI. V was pared by 5 bases and J by 4 bases, with 17 bases between. In nucleotides, the CDR3 is TGTGCCAGCAGTCCACCGGGAGCAGGAGGAGAGACCCAGTACTTC. The encoded protein is CASSPPGAGGETQYF.

The chain is built from TRBV19 and TRBJ1-1; D unclear. This CDR3 is built from 15 residues. V lost 5 bases and J lost 0, with 13 bases in between. Germline-derived CDR1 and CDR2 are LNHDA and SQIVND (reference sequence). This chain's CDR3 is CASSVDSIMNTEAFF. Here the CDR3 DNA reads TGTGCCAGTAGTGTGGACTCGATAATGAACACTGAAGCTTTCTTT.

The CDR3: CASSGGAGNEQFF. The CDR3 DNA is TGTGCCAGCAGTGGGGGAGCTGGCAATGAGCAGTTCTTC. The chain combines TRBV6-4 with TRBJ2-1, with D tentatively TRBD2 (5 bases). V was clipped by 4 bases and J by 6 bases, with 10 bases between them. This CDR3 comprises 13 residues. CDR1 is MRHNA and CDR2 is SNTAGT in the germline V gene.

V is TRBV5-6 and J is TRBJ2-7, with TRBD2 as a possible D gene (5 bases). The CDR3 is 14 amino acids. Germline V gene data show CDR1 as SGHDT and CDR2 as YYEEEE. V was clipped by 1 base and J by 2 bases, with 10 bases between them. The CDR3 is CASSLPQRAYEQYF. The CDR3 DNA follows: TGTGCCAGCAGCTTGCCCCAGAGGGCCTACGAGCAGTACTTC.

The rearrangement links TRBV30 to TRBJ2-1; 10 bases map to TRBD1. V shed 8 bases and J 3 bases; nucleotides not matched to a gene: 16. The CDR3 has 17 amino acids. Germline-derived CDR1 and CDR2 are GTSNPN and SVGIG (reference sequence). CDR3 residues: CAGIRDRGAKNYNEQFF. CDR3 DNA sequence: TGTGCCGGAATCCGGGACAGGGGCGCCAAAAACTACAATGAGCAGTTCTTC.

The CDR3 protein is CASDNDRGRNYGYTF. The CDR3 coding sequence is TGTGCCAGCGATAATGACAGGGGAAGGAACTATGGCTACACCTTC. V is TRBV2 and J is TRBJ1-2; 8 positions match TRBD1. Germline V lookup: CDR1 SNHLY, CDR2 FYNNEI. The length of the CDR3 is 15 residues. Losses at the gene ends were 8 bases for V and 2 bases for J; bases not matched to a gene: 10. Drawing the rest from reference TRBV2 and TRBJ1-2, the complete variable domain is EPEVTQTPSHQVTQMGQEVILRCVPISNHLYFYWYRQILGQKVEFLVSFYNNEISEKSEIFDDQFSVERPDGSNFTLKIRSTKLEDSAMYFCASDNDRGRNYGYTFGSGTRLTVV.